This TCR beta chain is from a study of cytomegalovirus exposure and HLA in healthy donors. Notes on the study in general: The study put some 150 TCR beta chains on its list as cytomegalovirus-associated. It was reportedly the case that the classifier diagnosed cytomegalovirus status with high specificity and sensitivity.

Concerning this clone itself: What it recognizes is unknown.

Clones were sequenced by immunoSEQ multiplex PCR, and TCRdb holds only the in-frame ones, with some missing. This sample has about 110,000 clones; around nine tenths occur once, and the top ten carry about 2%. V lost 0 bases to trimming and J lost 0 bases, with 14 bases between them. The CDR3 is 17 residues long. Germline CDR1 and CDR2: SGHRS and YFSETQ. The source of this sequence is a woman between 18 and 30 years old in good health and CMV-seronegative. The chain links TRBV5-1 to TRBJ2-3; perhaps TRBD2 as D (6 bases). Sequencing was performed on PBMCs. The CDR3 DNA is TGCGCCAGCAGCTTGGGCACTAGCCACTTTAGCACAGATACGCAGTATTTT. Protein product: CASSLGTSHFSTDTQYF.